Listed below are T cell receptor beta chains from one sample, sequenced in a study of T-cell reconstitution after alpha-beta-depleted transplantation in children. TCRdb re-called the PCR reads with MiXCR, one entry per CDR3 protein. The repertoire consists of 250,000 to 300,000 distinct CDR3 sequences, with 7.5% to 9% occurring once and the leading ten covering about 9.3%. The sequenced sample was peripheral blood, obtained 360 days after TCRalphabeta/CD19-depleted stem cell transplant. The receptors originated from a female patient aged 2-9 years who had a stem cell transplant for Fanconi anemia, so the T cells may come from the graft donor. Each CDR3 is given without its conserved first and last residue. Fields, in order: V gene, clone size, J gene, D gene, CDR3 protein. A D gene is named only where the DNA matches it firmly. Only part of the rows carry a size: once, few, many, or a class if the clone is expanded.

TRBV2	-	TRBJ2-7	-	ASTDSGAYEQY
TRBV7-8	-	TRBJ2-3	-	ASSLSRFLSGRDGDTQY
TRBV20-1	-	TRBJ2-2	-	SASGGADTGELF
TRBV7-9	few	TRBJ1-3	-	ASSLGRRYSGNTIY
TRBV11-2	-	TRBJ1-6	TRBD1	ASSLGQGAKSPLH
TRBV20-1	few	TRBJ2-3	-	SASRSTDTQY
TRBV12-3/TRBV12-4	many	TRBJ2-7	-	ASSWGGAEQY
TRBV20-1	few	TRBJ1-1	-	SAVRGEGEAF
TRBV28	-	TRBJ1-6	-	ASTVQGGGGPGNSPLH
TRBV11-2	few	TRBJ2-2	-	ASITLGEEMTGELF
TRBV24-1	many	TRBJ1-5	TRBD1	ATRGQGFNQPQH
TRBV29-1	many	TRBJ2-1	TRBD2	SVDGGGINEQF
TRBV6-1	many	TRBJ1-2	TRBD1	ASRPTGGVIYGYT
TRBV15	many	TRBJ2-3	TRBD1	ATSRYRGFSTDTQY
TRBV20-1	many	TRBJ2-7	-	SGSPTGSYEQY
TRBV5-1	-	TRBJ1-1	-	ASSLVPETEAF
TRBV5-1	-	TRBJ2-7	-	ASSGLRGGYEQY
TRBV4-2	few	TRBJ2-3	TRBD2	ASSQEGMSGGRVSTQY
TRBV5-1	few	TRBJ1-4	-	ANPTPSAALATNEKLF
TRBV5-1	-	TRBJ2-1	TRBD2	ASSRGLATAAGEQF
TRBV13	few	TRBJ2-1	-	ASSAGGSNEQF
TRBV30	few	TRBJ2-1	TRBD2	AWRSWTSGYNEQF
TRBV3-1	-	TRBJ2-1	TRBD2	ASSQLASGISNEQF